Below, 10 T cell receptor beta chains from the same sample are listed, as sequenced in a study of OX40 agonist ivuxolimab in advanced cancers. Assay: immunoSEQ multiplex PCR; the TCRdb copy retains only in-frame clones and omits some. The sample consists of almost 80,000 clones, around four fifths of them appearing once. The sequencing used CD4+ or CD8+ T cells sorted from blood, collected in a trial of the OX40 agonist ivuxolimab. These receptor sequences come from an adult with an advanced solid tumor such as melanoma, head and neck, liver or kidney cancer.

The rearrangement joins TRBV5-5 to TRBJ1-3; D is uncertain. The germline V gene encodes CDR1 SGHKS and CDR2 YYEKEE (reference sequence). Deletions cut 7 bases from V and 0 bases from J, with 11 bases between. The CDR3 has 14 residues. The CDR3 loop reads CASRKGNSGNTIYF. Written as DNA, the CDR3 is TGTGCCAGCCGTAAGGGTAACTCTGGAAACACCATATATTTT. Variable domain in full (rest from reference TRBV5-5 and TRBJ1-3): DAGVTQSPTHLIKTRGQQVTLRCSPISGHKSVSWYQQVLGQGPQFIFQYYEKEERGRGNFPDRFSARQFPNYSSELNVNALLLGDSALYLCASRKGNSGNTIYFGEGSWLTVV.

The chain recombines TRBV5-8 with TRBJ2-2; 11 bases are a match to TRBD2. CDR1 is SGHTS, CDR2 YDEGEE, per germline. With 3 bases clipped from V and 3 bases from J, the junction kept 1 base outside the gene matches. There are 15 residues in the CDR3. The CDR3 DNA sequence: TGTGCCAGCAGCTCACTAGCGGGGGACACCGGGGAGCTGTTTTTT. It translates to CASSSLAGDTGELFF.

The V and J genes are TRBV5-5 and TRBJ2-1; the D gene is possibly TRBD2 (5 bases). The CDR3 runs to 14 residues. Trimming shortened V by 2 bases and J by 0 bases, and 6 bases separated the two germline ends. CDR1 and CDR2 from the germline V gene are SGHKS and YYEKEE (reference sequence). The DNA of the CDR3 is TGTGCCAGCAGCTTCCGGGACTCCTACAATGAGCAGTTCTTC. Protein sequence: CASSFRDSYNEQFF.

V is TRBV18 and J is TRBJ2-2, with D possibly matching TRBD1 (6 bases). Per the germline V gene, CDR1 is KGHSH and CDR2 is LQKENI. With 4 bases removed from V and 5 bases from J, the gap between germline ends came to 11 bases. The CDR3 extends over 14 amino acids. The CDR3 DNA sequence: TGTGCCAGCTCACGTGAACAGGGTACCGGGGAGCTGTTTTTT. The encoded protein is CASSREQGTGELFF.

The rearrangement links TRBV5-4 to TRBJ2-2; D is possibly TRBD2 (6 bases). Germline V CDR1 and CDR2: SGHNT, YYREEE (reference sequence). This CDR3 spans 14 amino acids. V was clipped by 4 bases and J by 2 bases, with 9 bases between them. For the CDR3, the DNA is TGTGCCAGCAGCCGGGACTTCAACACCGGGGAGCTGTTTTTT. Its protein is CASSRDFNTGELFF.

The rearrangement links TRBV5-1 to TRBJ1-4, with 10 positions matching TRBD1. The CDR3 totals 16 residues. CDR1 SGHRS and CDR2 YFSETQ come from the germline V gene. V lost 4 bases, J lost 5 bases, and 8 bases stayed unmatched. CDR3 sequence (DNA): TGCGCCAGCAGCCGGACAGGGGGGGATGAAAATGAAAAACTGTTTTTT. It translates to CASSRTGGDENEKLFF.

The rearrangement joins TRBV18 to TRBJ1-1, with a possible D match to TRBD1 (6 bases). The CDR3 is 15 amino acids. Germline loops: CDR1 KGHSH, CDR2 LQKENI. V was shortened by 3 bases and J by 4 bases, with 15 bases between the two germline ends. The CDR3 DNA reads TGTGCCAGCTCACCCAACAGGGCCTCGGGCACTGAAGCTTTCTTT. Protein product: CASSPNRASGTEAFF.

The chain joins TRBV2 to TRBJ1-6, with a weak D call TRBD1 (5 bases). Trimming took 2 bases from V and 10 from J, leaving 12 bases between them. This CDR3 spans 14 amino acids. The germline CDR1 and CDR2 sequences are SNHLY and FYNNEI. The CDR3 protein is CASSEQGDPSPLHF. The CDR3 DNA follows: TGTGCCAGCAGTGAACAGGGAGACCCATCACCCCTCCACTTT.

This clone was observed a handful of times. J is TRBJ2-3 and V is TRBV7-2; D ambiguous. The CDR3 is 14 residues long. Germline V gene lookup returns CDR1 SGHTA and CDR2 FQGNSA. Trimming removed 2 bases at V and 6 bases at J, with 12 bases between. The CDR3 spells CASSLKQYGDTQYF. The CDR3 coding sequence is TGTGCCAGCAGCTTAAAGCAGTACGGGGATACGCAGTATTTT. The full variable domain, completed using reference TRBV7-2 and TRBJ2-3, is GAGVSQSPSNKVTEKGKDVELRCDPISGHTALYWYRQSLGQGLEFLIYFQGNSAPDKSGLPSDRFSAERTGGSVSTLTIQRTQQEDSAVYLCASSLKQYGDTQYFGPGTRLTVL.

The chain joins TRBV20-1 to TRBJ2-7; 7 nucleotides align to TRBD1. CDR1 DFQATT and CDR2 SNEGSKA come from the germline V gene (reference sequence). Trimming cost V 5 bases and J 3 bases; bases outside gene matches: 1. This CDR3 contains 11 residues. In DNA form, the CDR3 reads TGCAGTGCTGGACAGGTCTACGAGCAGTACTTC. Translation gives CSAGQVYEQYF.